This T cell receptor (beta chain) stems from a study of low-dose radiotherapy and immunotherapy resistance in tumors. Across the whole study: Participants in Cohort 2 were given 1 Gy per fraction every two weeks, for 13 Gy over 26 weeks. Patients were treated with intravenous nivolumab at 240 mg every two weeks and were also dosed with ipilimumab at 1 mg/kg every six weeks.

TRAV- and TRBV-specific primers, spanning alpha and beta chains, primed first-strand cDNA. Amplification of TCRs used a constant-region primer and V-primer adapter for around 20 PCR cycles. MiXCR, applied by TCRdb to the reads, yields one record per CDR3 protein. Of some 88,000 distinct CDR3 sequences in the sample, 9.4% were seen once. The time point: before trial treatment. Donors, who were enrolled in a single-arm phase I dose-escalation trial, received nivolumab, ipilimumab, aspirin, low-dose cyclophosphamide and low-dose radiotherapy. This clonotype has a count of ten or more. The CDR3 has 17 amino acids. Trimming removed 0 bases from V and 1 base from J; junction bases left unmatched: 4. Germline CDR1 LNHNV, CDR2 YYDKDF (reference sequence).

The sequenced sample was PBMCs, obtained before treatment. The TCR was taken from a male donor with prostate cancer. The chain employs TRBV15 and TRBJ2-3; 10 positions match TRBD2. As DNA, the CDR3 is TGTGCCACCAGCAGAGATCCTAGCGGGAGTGGCACAGATACGCAGTATTTT. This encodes CATSRDPSGSGTDTQYF.